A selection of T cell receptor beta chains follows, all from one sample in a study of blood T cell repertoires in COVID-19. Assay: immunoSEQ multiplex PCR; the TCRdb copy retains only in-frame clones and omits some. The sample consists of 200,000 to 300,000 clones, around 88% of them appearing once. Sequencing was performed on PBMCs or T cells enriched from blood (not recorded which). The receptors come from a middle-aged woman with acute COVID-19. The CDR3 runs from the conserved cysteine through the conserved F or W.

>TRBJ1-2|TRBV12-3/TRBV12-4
CASRGQSLYGYTF
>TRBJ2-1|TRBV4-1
CASRPGLAGGPEFF
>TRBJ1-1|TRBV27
CASTGGVMNTEAFF
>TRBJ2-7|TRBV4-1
CASSQEPWAEGKGYEQYF
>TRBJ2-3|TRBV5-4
CASTLFPGLAGERTDTQYF
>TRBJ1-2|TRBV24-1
CATSAHDSNEANYGYTF
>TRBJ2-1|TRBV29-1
CSVGDSEQFF
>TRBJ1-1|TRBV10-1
CASRRGRNTEAFF
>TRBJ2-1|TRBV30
CAWSHAEGLAGGEQFF
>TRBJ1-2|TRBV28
CASSLEGQGFYGYTF
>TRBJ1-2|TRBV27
CASSLSRAGARGYTF
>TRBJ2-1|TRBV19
CASSIDLDRLLNEQFF
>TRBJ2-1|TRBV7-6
CASSLSGGRSINEQFF
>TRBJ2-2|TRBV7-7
CASSLGGGSDHTGELFF
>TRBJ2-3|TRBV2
CASSEGLASTDTQYF
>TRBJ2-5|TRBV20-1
CSVEGETQYF
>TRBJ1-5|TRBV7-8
CASSRMANQPQHF
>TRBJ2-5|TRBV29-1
CSAGISGKETQYF
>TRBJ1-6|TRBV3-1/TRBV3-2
CASSPRTGGNSPLHF
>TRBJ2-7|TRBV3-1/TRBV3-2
CASSQGRGGLNEQYF
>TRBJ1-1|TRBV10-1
CASSGQGNTEAFF
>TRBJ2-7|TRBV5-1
CASTRTSGGYYYEQYF
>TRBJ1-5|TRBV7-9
CASSPDRGEQPQHF
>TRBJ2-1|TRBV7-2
CASSLSTSLRNNEQFF
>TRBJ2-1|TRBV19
CASSILFAKFGTSGDNEQFF